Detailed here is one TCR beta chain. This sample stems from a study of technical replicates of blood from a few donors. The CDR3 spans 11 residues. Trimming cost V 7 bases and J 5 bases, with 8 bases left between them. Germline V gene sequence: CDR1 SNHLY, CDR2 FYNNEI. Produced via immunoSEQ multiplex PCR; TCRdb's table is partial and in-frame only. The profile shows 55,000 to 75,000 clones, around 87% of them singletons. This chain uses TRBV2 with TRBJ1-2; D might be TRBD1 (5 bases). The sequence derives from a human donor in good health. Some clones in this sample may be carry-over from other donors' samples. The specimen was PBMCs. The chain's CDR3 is CASIQGYGYTF. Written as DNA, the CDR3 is TGTGCCAGCATTCAGGGTTATGGCTACACCTTC.